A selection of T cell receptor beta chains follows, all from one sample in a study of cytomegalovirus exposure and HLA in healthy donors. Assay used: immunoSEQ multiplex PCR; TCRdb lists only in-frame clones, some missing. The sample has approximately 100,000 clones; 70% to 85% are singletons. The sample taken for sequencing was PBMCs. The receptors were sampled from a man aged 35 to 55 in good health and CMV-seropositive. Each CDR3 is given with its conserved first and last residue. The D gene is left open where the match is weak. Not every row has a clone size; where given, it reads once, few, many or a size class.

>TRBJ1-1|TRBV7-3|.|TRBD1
CASSEDRATEAFF
TGTGCCAGCAGCGAGGACAGGGCCACTGAAGCTTTCTTT
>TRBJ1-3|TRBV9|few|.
CASSEGLNSGNTIYF
TGTGCCAGCAGCGAGGGACTTAACTCTGGAAACACCATATATTTT
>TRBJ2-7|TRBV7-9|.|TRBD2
CASTKGLAGETSGFYEQYF
TGTGCCAGCACCAAGGGACTAGCGGGGGAGACTTCGGGGTTTTACGAGCAGTACTTC
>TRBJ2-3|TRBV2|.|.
CASSGSRTTTDTQYF
TGTGCCAGCAGTGGTTCTAGGACTACCACAGATACGCAGTATTTT
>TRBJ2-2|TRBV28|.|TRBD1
CASKMPGQPNTGELFF
TGTGCCAGCAAAATGCCGGGACAGCCGAACACCGGGGAGCTGTTTTTT
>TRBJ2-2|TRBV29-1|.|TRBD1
CSVEDLGQENTGELFF
TGCAGCGTTGAAGATCTTGGACAGGAGAACACCGGGGAGCTGTTTTTT
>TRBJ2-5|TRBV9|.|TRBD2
CASSPRLAGLETQYF
TGTGCCAGCAGCCCCCGACTAGCGGGGCTAGAGACCCAGTACTTC
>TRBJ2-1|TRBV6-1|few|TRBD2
CASSEESGGYNEQFF
TGTGCCAGCAGTGAAGAGAGCGGGGGGTACAATGAGCAGTTCTTC
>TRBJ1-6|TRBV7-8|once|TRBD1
CASSPGQGNSPLHF
TGTGCCAGCAGCCCGGGACAGGGAAATTCACCCCTCCACTTT
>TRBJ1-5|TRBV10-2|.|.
CASADSHSNQPQHF
TGCGCCAGCGCTGACAGCCATAGCAATCAGCCCCAGCATTTT
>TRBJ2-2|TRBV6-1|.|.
CASSDPFGELFF
TGTGCCAGCAGTGATCCCTTCGGGGAGCTGTTTTTT
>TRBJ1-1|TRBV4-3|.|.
CASSQERGVGAFF
TGCGCCAGCAGCCAAGAAAGGGGCGTTGGGGCTTTCTTT
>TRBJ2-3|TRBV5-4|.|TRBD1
CASSLRDRETDTQYF
TGTGCCAGCAGCCTCCGGGACAGGGAGACAGATACGCAGTATTTT
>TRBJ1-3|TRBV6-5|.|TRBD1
CASSYTRGQGNTIYF
TGTGCCAGCAGTTACACCAGGGGACAGGGAAACACCATATATTTT
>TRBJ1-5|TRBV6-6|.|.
CASSKPGHTGQPQHF
TGTGCCAGCAGTAAACCGGGACACACAGGTCAGCCCCAGCATTTT
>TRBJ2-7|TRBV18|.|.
CASSPGAGESYEQYF
TGTGCCAGCTCACCCGGCGCAGGGGAATCTTACGAGCAGTACTTC
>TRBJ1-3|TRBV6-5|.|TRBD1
CASKTDRGHGNTIYF
TGTGCCAGCAAAACGGACAGGGGGCACGGAAACACCATATATTTT
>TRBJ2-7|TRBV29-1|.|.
CSVEGDGTYEQYF
TGCAGCGTTGAAGGCGACGGGACCTACGAGCAGTACTTC
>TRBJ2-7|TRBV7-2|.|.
CASSPEVSAYEQYF
TGTGCCAGCAGCCCCGAGGTATCAGCCTACGAGCAGTACTTC
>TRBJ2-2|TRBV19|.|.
CASRSPRGRPSGGELFF
TGTGCCAGTAGGAGCCCCAGGGGCAGGCCAAGTGGCGGGGAGCTGTTTTTT
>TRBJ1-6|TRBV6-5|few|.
CASSYSGVTYNSPLHF
TGTGCCAGCAGTTACTCAGGGGTTACCTATAATTCACCCCTCCACTTT
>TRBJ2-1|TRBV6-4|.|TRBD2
CASSGVVGLAGGPTYNEQFF
TGTGCCAGCAGTGGGGTTGTTGGGCTAGCGGGGGGGCCGACCTACAATGAGCAGTTCTTC
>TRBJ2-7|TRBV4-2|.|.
CASSQDEGLVVEQYF
TGTGCCAGCAGCCAAGATGAGGGTCTCGTGGTCGAGCAGTACTTC
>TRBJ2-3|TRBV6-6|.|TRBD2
CASSDSSGGAPDTQYF
TGTGCCAGCAGTGACTCTAGCGGGGGGGCGCCAGATACGCAGTATTTT
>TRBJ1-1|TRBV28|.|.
CASTTAGIPEAFF
TGTGCCAGCACGACGGCAGGGATCCCTGAAGCTTTCTTT
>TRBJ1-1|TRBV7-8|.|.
CASSPWQGSENTEAFF
TGTGCCAGCAGCCCCTGGCAGGGATCTGAGAACACTGAAGCTTTCTTT
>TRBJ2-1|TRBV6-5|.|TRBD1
CASRGTESNEQFF
TGTGCCAGCAGGGGGACAGAAAGCAATGAGCAGTTCTTC
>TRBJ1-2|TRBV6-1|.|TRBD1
CASRNDRGNYGYTF
TGTGCCAGCAGGAACGACAGGGGAAACTATGGCTACACCTTC
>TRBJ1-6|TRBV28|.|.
CASEDQTALSSPLHF
TGTGCCAGCGAGGATCAGACCGCGCTGAGTTCACCCCTCCACTTT
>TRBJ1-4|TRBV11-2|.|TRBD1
CASSLATGVINEKLFF
TGTGCCAGCAGCTTAGCGACAGGGGTAATTAATGAAAAACTGTTTTTT
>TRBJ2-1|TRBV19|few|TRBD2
CASSLRPSLLAGSRNEQFF
TGTGCCAGTAGTCTCCGCCCCTCCCTACTAGCGGGGAGTAGGAATGAGCAGTTCTTC
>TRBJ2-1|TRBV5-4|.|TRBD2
CASSPPGTKDYNEQFF
TGTGCCAGCAGCCCCCCCGGGACTAAGGACTACAATGAGCAGTTCTTC
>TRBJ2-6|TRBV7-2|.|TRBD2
CASSLAFSRGAGANVLTF
TGTGCCAGCAGCTTAGCGTTCAGCCGGGGGGCTGGGGCCAACGTCCTGACTTTC
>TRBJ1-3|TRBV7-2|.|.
CASSLFQDPGNTIYF
TGTGCCAGCAGCCTATTTCAAGATCCTGGAAACACCATATATTTT
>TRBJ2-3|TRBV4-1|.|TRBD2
CASSQEAGGPGDTQYF
TGCGCCAGCAGCCAAGAAGCGGGGGGCCCGGGGGATACGCAGTATTTT
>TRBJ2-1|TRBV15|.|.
CATSRDRQRRGGEQFF
TGTGCCACCAGCAGAGATCGGCAGCGGAGAGGAGGTGAGCAGTTCTTC
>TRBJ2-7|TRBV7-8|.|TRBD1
CASRKGQANSYEQYF
TGTGCCAGCAGAAAGGGACAGGCCAACTCCTACGAGCAGTACTTC
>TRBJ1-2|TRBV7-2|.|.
CASSLQGTYYGYTF
TGTGCCAGCAGCTTACAGGGTACATACTATGGCTACACCTTC
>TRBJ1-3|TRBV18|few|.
CASSPSQGTGNTIYF
TGTGCCAGCTCACCGTCCCAGGGAACTGGAAACACCATATATTTT
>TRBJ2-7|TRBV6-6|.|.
CASRRAGVGEQYF
TGTGCCAGCAGGCGGGCAGGGGTGGGCGAGCAGTACTTC